This TCR beta chain was profiled in a study of blood T cells in healthy people across ages. About this clonotype: As yet, its antigen is unknown.

General study points: Older age went with lower TCR beta diversity per million T cells, in a roughly linear way.

A J-beta primer mix and a sample-barcoded 5' primer were used in a second PCR of about 6 to 12 cycles. Each TCR beta cDNA got a 12-nucleotide random molecular identifier. A single record per CDR3 protein comes from TCRdb applying MiXCR to the 5' RACE reads. Among fewer than 1.5 million distinct CDR3 sequences listed, 40% to 50% were seen once. This TCR was sampled from a woman aged 18-30 years in good health. The specimen sequenced was blood.

CDR3 DNA sequence: TGTGCCAGCCACCGGACAGGGCGCACAGATACGCAGTATTTT. Protein sequence: CASHRTGRTDTQYF. This sequence joins TRBV6-1 and TRBJ2-3; 8 bases match TRBD1. There are 14 residues in the CDR3. CDR1 is MNHNS and CDR2 is SASEGT in the germline V gene. After removal of 8 bases from V and 1 base from J, the junction contained 5 bases not matched to a gene.